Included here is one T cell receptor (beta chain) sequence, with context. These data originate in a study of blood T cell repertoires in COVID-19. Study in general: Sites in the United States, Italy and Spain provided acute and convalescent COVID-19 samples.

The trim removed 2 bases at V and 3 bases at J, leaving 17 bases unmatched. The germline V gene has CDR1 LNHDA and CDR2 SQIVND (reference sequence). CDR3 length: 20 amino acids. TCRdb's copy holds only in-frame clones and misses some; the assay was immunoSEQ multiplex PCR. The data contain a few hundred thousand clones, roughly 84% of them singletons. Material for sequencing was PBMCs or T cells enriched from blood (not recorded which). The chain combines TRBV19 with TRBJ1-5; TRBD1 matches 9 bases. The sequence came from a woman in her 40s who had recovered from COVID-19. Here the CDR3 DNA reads TGTGCCAGTAGTATATCCCGACAGGGGGGGATATCCTCCTCCAATCAGCCCCAGCATTTT. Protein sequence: CASSISRQGGISSSNQPQHF.